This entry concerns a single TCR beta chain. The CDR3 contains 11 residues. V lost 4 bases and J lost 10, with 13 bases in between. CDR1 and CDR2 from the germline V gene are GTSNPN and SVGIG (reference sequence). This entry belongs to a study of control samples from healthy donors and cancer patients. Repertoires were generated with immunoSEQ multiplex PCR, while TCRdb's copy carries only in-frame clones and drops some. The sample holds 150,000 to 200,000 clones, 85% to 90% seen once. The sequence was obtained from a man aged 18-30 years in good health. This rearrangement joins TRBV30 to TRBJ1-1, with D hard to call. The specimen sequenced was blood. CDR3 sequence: CAWTRRGAAFF. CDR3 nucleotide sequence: TGTGCCTGGACCAGACGGGGAGCAGCTTTCTTT.